What follows are 6 T cell receptor beta chains derived from one specimen sequenced in a study of cytomegalovirus exposure and HLA in healthy donors. The primer mix had 60 Vbeta and 13 Jbeta primers. The table came from immunoSEQ multiplex PCR; TCRdb's copy has only in-frame clones and leaves some out. The sample lists approximately 140,000 clones, 66% seen once, with 6.5% in the top ten. Sequenced material: PBMCs. The receptors shown here come from a woman in her fifties or sixties in good health and CMV-seronegative.

V gene TRBV4-2 combines with J gene TRBJ2-1; the D gene is possibly TRBD2 (5 bases). CDR3 length: 13 amino acids. The germline V gene encodes CDR1 LGHNA and CDR2 YNFKEQ. With 3 bases removed from V and 13 bases from J, the gap between germline ends came to 16 bases. The CDR3 region is CASSHNPGLLQFF. In nucleotides, the CDR3 is TGTGCCAGCAGCCACAATCCCGGACTTCTCCAGTTCTTC.

V and J are TRBV6-5 and TRBJ1-2, with 7 bases matching TRBD1. CDR3 length equals 15 residues. The germline V gene encodes CDR1 MNHEY and CDR2 SVGAGI. After removal of 6 bases from V and 7 bases from J, the junction contained 14 bases not matched to a gene. CDR3 nucleotide sequence: TGTGCCAGCAGCCAGGGCAGACAGGGTTCGGGTGGCTACACCTTC. Its translation is CASSQGRQGSGGYTF.

The CDR3 spells CASSFNGPGQGSEQYF. CDR3 nucleotide sequence: TGTGCCAGCAGTTTCAATGGTCCGGGACAGGGTTCCGAGCAGTACTTC. The chain couples TRBV27 to TRBJ2-7, with TRBD1 matching 9 bases. The CDR3 covers 16 residues. V trimming: 3 bases; J trimming: 6 bases; junction bases outside the gene matches: 12. Germline V CDR1 and CDR2: MNHEY, SMNVEV (reference sequence).

The V gene is TRBV28, the J gene TRBJ1-2; perhaps TRBD1 as D (6 bases). The CDR3 contains 14 residues. The germline V and J ends were trimmed by 6 bases and 2 bases, with 13 bases remaining between them. The germline V gene has CDR1 MDHEN and CDR2 SYDVKM. The CDR3 spells CASSETGTNYGYTF. CDR3 nucleotides: TGTGCCAGCAGCGAAACAGGGACCAACTATGGCTACACCTTC.

V is TRBV7-9 and J is TRBJ2-1; 9 nucleotides align to TRBD2. The CDR3 length is 14 residues. The germline V gene has CDR1 SEHNR and CDR2 FQNEAQ (reference sequence). Losses at the gene ends were 4 bases for V and 7 bases for J; bases not matched to a gene: 5. As DNA, the CDR3 is TGTGCCAGCAGCTCCGGGACTAGCCGTAATGAGCAGTTCTTC. Encoded protein: CASSSGTSRNEQFF.

The J gene is TRBJ2-5, the V gene TRBV19; TRBD1 might be the D (7 bases). Germline V CDR1 and CDR2: LNHDA, SQIVND (reference sequence). There are 14 residues in the CDR3. V was shortened by 4 bases and J by 7 bases, with 16 bases between the two germline ends. The chain's CDR3 is CASSTGQVGGTQYF. CDR3 sequence (DNA): TGTGCCAGTAGTACCGGACAGGTCGGGGGGACCCAGTACTTC.